The 10 T cell receptor beta chains below were found in one sample sequenced in a study of radiotherapy plus CTLA-4 blockade in lung cancer (dated 2018 in TCRdb). Library method: the immunoSEQ multiplex PCR assay. Entries here come from immuneACCESS through TCRdb and include only in-frame sequences with V and J called. Some clones fail to appear in such tables; in the studies checked, an unresolved V gene covers under half of the shortfall, and the cause of the remainder is unknown. Across this sample there are 110,000 or so clones, with roughly 80% seen only once. The ten largest clones add up to roughly 5% of the sample. The input for sequencing was peripheral blood, taken from a patient treated with radiotherapy plus ipilimumab. The receptors were sampled from a human donor with non-small cell lung cancer who had a partial response to radiotherapy plus ipilimumab.

In the case of this clone: Other DNA sequences within the sample encode an identical CDR3. The chain uses TRBV6-5 and TRBJ1-2; 7 bases are shared with TRBD1. With V trimmed by 5 bases and J by 8 bases, 8 bases remained unmatched. CDR1 MNHEY and CDR2 SVGAGI come from the germline V gene. This CDR3 spans 13 amino acids. The CDR3 sequence is CASSPGDSGGYTF. The CDR3 DNA is TGTGCCAGCAGTCCTGGGGACAGCGGAGGCTACACCTTC.

In its sample, this clone was seen a few times. The rearrangement joins TRBV19 to TRBJ1-1; D gene ambiguous. The CDR3 sequence is 14 residues long. V dropped 1 base and J dropped 6 bases, with 12 bases sitting between them. Per the germline V gene, CDR1 is LNHDA and CDR2 is SQIVND (reference sequence). The DNA of the CDR3 is TGTGCCAGTAGTATAGGGGGAGCTGCCGCTGAAGCTTTCTTT. It is translated as CASSIGGAAAEAFF.

This chain links TRBV19 with TRBJ1-4; a possible D gene is TRBD1 (6 bases). This CDR3 has 15 residues. V dropped 5 bases and J dropped 8 bases, with 18 bases sitting between them. Germline assignment: CDR1 LNHDA and CDR2 SQIVND (reference sequence). CDR3 sequence: CASSAAGVGGEKLFF. The CDR3 DNA reads as TGTGCCAGTAGTGCCGCAGGGGTAGGGGGAGAAAAACTGTTTTTT.

For the CDR3, the DNA is TGTGCCAGTAGTCCCTCCAGAAACTATGGCTACACCTTC. Encoded protein: CASSPSRNYGYTF. The rearrangement joins TRBV19 to TRBJ1-2; D is ambiguous. The CDR3 totals 13 residues. Germline CDR1 and CDR2: LNHDA and SQIVND (reference sequence). With 5 bases removed from V and 2 bases from J, the gap between germline ends came to 9 bases.

V is TRBV28 and J is TRBJ1-1, with 7 bases identical to TRBD1. The CDR3 length is 16 residues. V lost 2 bases, J lost 1 base, and 7 bases stayed unmatched. The V gene's germline CDR1 is MDHEN and CDR2 SYDVKM. In DNA form, the CDR3 reads TGTGCCAGCAGTTTAGAGGTCAGACAGGGGAACACTGAAGCTTTCTTT. This translates into CASSLEVRQGNTEAFF.

The rearrangement links TRBV18 to TRBJ2-7; 8 bases are shared with TRBD1. This CDR3 is 14 amino acids long. Unmatched junction bases numbered 8, after V lost 8 bases and J lost 2 bases. The germline V gene has CDR1 KGHSH and CDR2 LQKENI. The CDR3 DNA reads TGTGCCAGCGGCGAGGGGACAGGAGCCTACGAGCAGTACTTC. As protein: CASGEGTGAYEQYF.

Comments on this clone: The junction differs from germline at one of its ends, possibly a read error. The chain is built from TRBV7-8 and TRBJ2-7, with 9 bases lining up with TRBD1. Germline V gene data show CDR1 as SGHVS and CDR2 as FQNEAQ. The CDR3 is 14 residues long. The CDR3 reads CASSRGQGLYEQYF. The CDR3, as DNA: TGCGCCAGCAGCCGGGGACAGGGTTTATACGAGCAGTACTTC.

This chain joins TRBV7-8 and TRBJ2-3; a weak D match, TRBD2 (6 bases). Germline assignment: CDR1 SGHVS and CDR2 FQNEAQ. V was clipped by 6 bases and J by 0 bases, with 22 bases between them. CDR3 length: 18 amino acids. This CDR3 reads CASSSPDGLRGSTDTQYF. CDR3 nucleotides: TGTGCCAGCAGTTCTCCCGACGGCTTGCGGGGTAGCACAGATACGCAGTATTTT.

CDR3 in amino acids: CASSLRGRVGGVSYEQYF. The CDR3 DNA follows: TGTGCCAGCAGTTTACGAGGCAGGGTCGGGGGGGTCTCCTACGAGCAGTACTTC. The V gene is TRBV27, the J gene TRBJ2-7; 8 bases map to TRBD2. V gave up 2 bases and J gave up 0 bases; unmatched junction bases: 12. There are 18 residues in the CDR3. The germline V gene has CDR1 MNHEY and CDR2 SMNVEV (reference sequence).

The genes are TRBV14 and TRBJ1-3; the D gene is possibly TRBD1 (5 bases). The CDR3 spans 17 residues. The V and J ends lost 4 bases and 1 base respectively, with 17 bases between them. In germline, CDR1 is SGHDN, CDR2 FVKESK. CDR3 nucleotide sequence: TGTGCCAGCAGCCCATTGACGGACAAGAGTTCTGGAAACACCATATATTTT. It translates to CASSPLTDKSSGNTIYF.